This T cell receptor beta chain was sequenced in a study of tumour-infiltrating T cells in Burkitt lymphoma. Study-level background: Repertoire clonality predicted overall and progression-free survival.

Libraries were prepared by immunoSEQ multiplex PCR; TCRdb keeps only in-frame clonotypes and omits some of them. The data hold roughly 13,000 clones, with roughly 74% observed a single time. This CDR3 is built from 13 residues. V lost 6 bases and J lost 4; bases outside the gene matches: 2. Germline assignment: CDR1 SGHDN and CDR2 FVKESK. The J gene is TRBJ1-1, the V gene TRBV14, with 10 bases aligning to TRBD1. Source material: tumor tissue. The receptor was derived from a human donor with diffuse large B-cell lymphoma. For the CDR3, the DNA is TGTGCCAGCAGGAGACAGGGGGCCACTGAAGCTTTCTTT. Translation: CASRRQGATEAFF.